Listed below are T cell receptor beta chains from one sample, sequenced in a study of blood T cell repertoires in COVID-19. The data were produced by immunoSEQ multiplex PCR, yet TCRdb's version contains in-frame clones alone and is incomplete. This table holds around 370,000 clones, 90% found once. Sequencing was done on a sample of peripheral blood. These receptors were collected from a man aged 18 to 29 with active or convalescent COVID-19. The CDR3 runs from the conserved cysteine through the conserved F or W. D genes are given only for firm matches. Size tells how often a clone was seen (once, few, many) or the class of an expanded clone, and some rows leave it out.

j_call | clone_size | v_call | d_call | cdr3_aa | cdr3_nt
TRBJ2-1 | few | TRBV9 | TRBD1 | CASSVTGGDYNEQFF | TGTGCCAGCAGCGTAACAGGGGGAGATTACAATGAGCAGTTCTTC
TRBJ2-7 | . | TRBV2 | . | CASSDPRREVTYEQYF | TGTGCCAGCAGTGATCCCAGGAGGGAGGTCACCTACGAGCAGTACTTC
TRBJ1-4 | . | TRBV4-1 | . | CASSQEGAATNEKLFF | TGCGCCAGCAGCCAAGAGGGGGCAGCAACTAATGAAAAACTGTTTTTT
TRBJ2-6 | . | TRBV27 | TRBD1 | CASSLGTGRYSGANVLTF | TGTGCCAGCAGTTTAGGGACAGGGAGATACTCTGGGGCCAACGTCCTGACTTTC
TRBJ1-4 | . | TRBV6-6 | . | CASTHGPGREKLFF | TGTGCCAGCACCCACGGTCCGGGTCGGGAAAAACTGTTTTTT
TRBJ1-5 | . | TRBV28 | TRBD1 | CASRPTGVPGPQHF | TGTGCCAGCAGGCCTACAGGGGTCCCCGGGCCCCAGCATTTT
TRBJ1-5 | . | TRBV3-1/TRBV3-2 | . | CASSQGRGSNQPQHF | TGTGCCAGCAGCCAGGGAAGGGGAAGCAATCAGCCCCAGCATTTT
TRBJ2-7 | . | TRBV19 | TRBD2 | CASSMMAGASYEQYF | TGTGCCAGTAGTATGATGGCGGGAGCATCCTACGAGCAGTACTTC
TRBJ1-5 | . | TRBV6-6 | . | CASKADSNQPQHF | TGTGCCAGCAAGGCGGATAGCAATCAGCCCCAGCATTTT
TRBJ2-7 | . | TRBV25-1 | . | CASSDVSPNEQYF | TGTGCCAGCAGTGATGTGAGTCCCAACGAGCAGTACTTC
TRBJ2-7 | . | TRBV14 | TRBD2 | CASSQGLAGDRAIEQYF | TGTGCCAGCAGCCAAGGACTAGCGGGAGATCGAGCCATCGAGCAGTACTTC
TRBJ2-5 | . | TRBV2 | TRBD1 | CASSEEGQGPETQYF | TGTGCCAGCAGTGAAGAAGGACAGGGGCCGGAGACCCAGTACTTC
TRBJ2-3 | once | TRBV6-1 | TRBD1 | CASSEALRQGGTDTQYF | TGTGCCAGCAGTGAAGCGCTTCGGCAGGGGGGCACAGATACGCAGTATTTT
TRBJ2-7 | . | TRBV28 | . | CASSPGQRPYEQYF | TGTGCCAGCAGCCCCGGACAGAGGCCCTACGAGCAGTACTTC
TRBJ2-7 | . | TRBV4-2 | TRBD2 | CASSQDSRTSYEQYF | TGTGCCAGCAGCCAAGATTCAAGGACTAGCTACGAGCAGTACTTC
TRBJ2-1 | . | TRBV6-5 | TRBD2 | CASSYLTSGKDEQFF | TGTGCCAGCAGTTACTTGACTAGCGGGAAGGATGAGCAGTTCTTC
TRBJ2-1 | . | TRBV28 | . | CASSLDSNEQFF | TGTGCCAGCAGTCTGGACAGCAATGAGCAGTTCTTC
TRBJ2-5 | once | TRBV4-1 | . | CASSLSGLAVETQYF | TGCGCCAGCAGCCTTTCAGGACTGGCCGTGGAGACCCAGTACTTC
TRBJ2-3 | . | TRBV4-1 | . | CASSLLRTDTQYF | TGCGCCAGCAGCCTCCTTCGCACAGATACGCAGTATTTT
TRBJ1-1 | few | TRBV20-1 | . | CSATRGTEAFF | TGCAGTGCTACCCGGGGGACTGAAGCTTTCTTT
TRBJ2-3 | . | TRBV11-2 | TRBD2 | CASSLTSGRATDTQYF | TGTGCCAGCAGCCTGACTAGCGGGAGGGCCACAGATACGCAGTATTTT
TRBJ1-1 | few | TRBV7-8 | . | CASSLVQGILGRLKVMNTEAFF | TGTGCCAGCAGCTTAGTTCAGGGGATTCTAGGAAGATTAAAAGTCATGAACACTGAAGCTTTCTTT
TRBJ2-7 | . | TRBV19 | . | CASTSGPTANEQYF | TGTGCCAGCACCAGCGGCCCCACGGCCAACGAGCAGTACTTC
TRBJ1-1 | . | TRBV5-8 | TRBD1 | CASSFTGVPYF | TGTGCCAGCAGTTTTACAGGGGTCCCCTACTTT
TRBJ1-1 | . | TRBV28 | TRBD1 | CASSPGGTEAFF | TGTGCCAGCAGCCCAGGGGGCACTGAAGCTTTCTTT